One and the same sample provided the 18 T cell receptor beta chains below, sequenced in a study of Ad26.COV2.S vaccination and SARS-CoV-2 variants (dated by TCRdb to about 2021). The library was produced with the immunoSEQ multiplex PCR assay. Sourced from immuneACCESS, this table was stored by TCRdb with only in-frame sequences that have V and J called. A share of the clones is absent; for the studies checked, an unresolved V gene accounts for under half, and the remainder has no known explanation. The sample profile shows about 680,000 clones; around 90% of them were found once. The ten biggest clones cover nearly 1.5% of the sample. The sample's treatment or condition, from its label and the paper: around 19 received Ad26.COV2.S at low or high dose, single or two shots; 5 received placebo; per-sample allocation not given. For vaccine and placebo recipients, the sequenced repertoires came from samples collected on day 63 after the first injection.

Sequences were derived from peripheral blood, sampled in a trial of Ad26.COV2.S vaccine versus placebo. The source of these receptors is a person between 18 and 65 years old who received the Ad26.COV2.S COVID-19 vaccine or a placebo.

Worth noting for this clone: The sample holds other DNA sequences that translate to the same CDR3. The chain couples TRBV6-5 to TRBJ1-1; D gene ambiguous. Germline CDR1 reads MNHEY; CDR2 reads SVGAGI. The V gene lost 2 bases and the J gene lost 5 bases, with 9 bases spanning the gap. CDR3 size: 13 residues. CDR3 amino acids: CASSYPGGTEAFF. In DNA form, the CDR3 reads TGTGCCAGCAGTTACCCCGGTGGTACTGAAGCTTTCTTT.

The chain carries TRBV3-1 (or the pseudogene TRBV3-2) and TRBJ1-1, with a possible D match to TRBD1 (6 bases). Looked up from germline, CDR1 is LGHDT and CDR2 is YNNKEL (reference sequence). The CDR3 loop spans 17 amino acids. Trimming cost V 2 bases and J 5 bases, with 21 bases left between them. In DNA form, the CDR3 reads TGTGCCAGCAGCCAACGCCCCCAGCCCCGGGGGCCGACTGAAGCTTTCTTT. Encoded protein: CASSQRPQPRGPTEAFF.

To note about this clone: The same CDR3 also results from other DNA sequences found in this sample. The chain uses TRBV5-1 and TRBJ2-3, with D perhaps given as TRBD1 or TRBD2 (5 bases each). Per the germline V gene, CDR1 is SGHRS and CDR2 is YFSETQ. The CDR3 length is 14 residues. The V end was cut by 0 bases, the J end by 6 bases, with 11 bases between. DNA for the CDR3: TGCGCCAGCAGCTTGGTACCAGGGACGGATACGCAGTATTTT. Its protein product is CASSLVPGTDTQYF. The variable domain in full, with the rest retrieved from reference TRBV5-1 and TRBJ2-3, is KAGVTQTPRYLIKTRGQQVTLSCSPISGHRSVSWYQQTPGQGLQFLFEYFSETQRNKGNFPGRFSGRQFSNSRSEMNVSTLELGDSALYLCASSLVPGTDTQYFGPGTRLTVL.

The gene calls are TRBV19 and TRBJ1-5; 8 bases agree with TRBD1. V shed 5 bases and J 2 bases; nucleotides not matched to a gene: 5. Germline V gene data show CDR1 as LNHDA and CDR2 as SQIVND (reference sequence). This CDR3 is 15 amino acids long. The CDR3 bases are TGTGCCAGTAGTGGACAGGGTCTCGGCAATCAGCCCCAGCATTTT. It translates to CASSGQGLGNQPQHF.

This clone appeared once. The chain is built from TRBV2 and TRBJ1-5; 12 bases line up with TRBD1. CDR1 is SNHLY, CDR2 FYNNEI, per germline. Trimming cost V 5 bases and J 7 bases; bases outside gene matches: 3. The CDR3 totals 14 residues. This CDR3 is CASSPGTGGQPQHF. CDR3 coding DNA: TGTGCCAGCAGTCCGGGGACAGGGGGCCAGCCCCAGCATTTT.

This chain connects TRBV4-2 to TRBJ2-7, with 9 bases that match TRBD2. The ends lost 1 base at V and 6 bases at J; junction bases unmatched: 4. The CDR3 sequence is 14 residues long. Germline V CDR1 and CDR2: LGHNA, YNFKEQ. In DNA form, the CDR3 reads TGTGCCAGCAGCCAAGGGCGGGGGGGCCCCGAGCAGTACTTC. It encodes CASSQGRGGPEQYF.

V and J are TRBV3-1 (or the pseudogene TRBV3-2) and TRBJ1-6, with a tentative D call TRBD1 (6 bases). This CDR3 has 14 residues. Germline lookup yields CDR1 LGHDT and CDR2 YNNKEL (reference sequence). V lost 1 base and J lost 8, with 9 bases in between. CDR3 nucleotide sequence: TGTGCCAGCAGCCAAGCAGGGGCAGATTCACCCCTCCACTTT. Translated: CASSQAGADSPLHF.

The chain employs TRBV10-3 and TRBJ2-1, with TRBD1 as a possible D gene (6 bases). CDR1 and CDR2 from the germline V gene are ENHRY and SYGVKD. There are 15 residues in the CDR3. V lost 0 bases and J lost 5, with 11 bases in between. The CDR3 sequence: CAISESKGQHNEQFF. The CDR3 DNA reads TGTGCCATCAGTGAGTCAAAGGGACAACACAATGAGCAGTTCTTC.

This clone was seen only a few times. The rearrangement joins TRBV18 to TRBJ2-5; TRBD2 agrees at 13 bases. With 3 bases clipped from V and 4 bases from J, the junction kept 5 bases outside the gene matches. Germline V gene lookup returns CDR1 KGHSH and CDR2 LQKENI. This CDR3 has 16 amino acids. CDR3 sequence reads: CASSPRTSGSGETQYF. The DNA for the CDR3 is TGTGCCAGCTCACCTCGGACTAGCGGGAGTGGAGAGACCCAGTACTTC.

The chain uses TRBV3-1 (or the pseudogene TRBV3-2) and TRBJ1-1; a possible D gene is TRBD1 (5 bases). This CDR3 region has 13 residues. The germline gives CDR1 LGHDT, CDR2 YNNKEL (reference sequence). V shed 1 base and J shed 7 bases, with 10 bases lying between them. CDR3 sequence (DNA): TGTGCCAGCAGCCAAGGGGGCAACGTTGAAGCTTTCTTT. Translation: CASSQGGNVEAFF.

This rearrangement joins TRBV18 to TRBJ1-2, with D possibly being TRBD1 (5 bases). CDR3 length equals 13 residues. Germline V gene data show CDR1 as KGHSH and CDR2 as LQKENI. The V end lost 5 bases, the J end lost 2 bases, and 9 bases lay between the germline ends. Here the CDR3 reads CASSLQENYGYTF. The CDR3 bases are TGTGCCAGCTCATTACAGGAGAACTATGGCTACACCTTC.

V and J are TRBV19 and TRBJ1-5; D perhaps matches TRBD1 (6 bases). This CDR3 region has 15 residues. Trimming took off 4 bases at V and 4 bases at J, with 14 bases between the two ends. Germline V gives CDR1 LNHDA, CDR2 SQIVND (reference sequence). DNA of the CDR3: TGTGCCAGTAGTAGGAGGGGGTCGGGGAATCAGCCCCAGCATTTT. Translated, it gives CASSRRGSGNQPQHF.

The CDR3 DNA follows: TGTGCCAGCAGTGATCCAGGGGGCTTAACTAATGAAAAACTGTTTTTT. Amino acids: CASSDPGGLTNEKLFF. The chain links TRBV2 to TRBJ1-4; 8 bases agree with TRBD1. With V trimmed by 3 bases and J by 1 base, 4 bases remained unmatched. Germline lookup yields CDR1 SNHLY and CDR2 FYNNEI. This CDR3 spans 16 amino acids.

The gene calls are TRBV27 and TRBJ1-1; possibly TRBD1 for D (6 bases). Trimming took off 5 bases at V and 6 bases at J, with 16 bases between the two ends. There are 14 residues in the CDR3. Germline loops: CDR1 MNHEY, CDR2 SMNVEV (reference sequence). The CDR3 DNA follows: TGTGCCAGCAGTCCCTGGGTTGGACAGCCTGAAGCTTTCTTT. Amino acids: CASSPWVGQPEAFF.

The V and J genes are TRBV18 and TRBJ1-1; TRBD1 aligns across 7 bases. The CDR3 extends over 13 amino acids. V shed 3 bases and J 5 bases; nucleotides not matched to a gene: 3. Germline loops: CDR1 KGHSH, CDR2 LQKENI. CDR3 loop: CASSPGQPTEAFF. The CDR3 nucleotides are TGTGCCAGCTCACCGGGACAGCCAACTGAAGCTTTCTTT.

The chain joins TRBV29-1 to TRBJ2-3; 7 bases agree with TRBD2. J gave up 0 bases and V 3 bases, and 9 bases lay outside the gene matches. This CDR3 region has 16 residues. Germline CDR1 is SQVTM and CDR2 is ANQGSEA. As DNA, the CDR3 is TGCAGCGTTGAGGGGGGGTTATTTCAGAGCACAGATACGCAGTATTTT. This sequence encodes CSVEGGLFQSTDTQYF.

The V gene is TRBV24-1, the J gene TRBJ2-5, with D perhaps assigned TRBD1 or TRBD2 (5 bases each). The germline CDR1 and CDR2 sequences are KGHDR and SFDVKD. This CDR3 has 14 amino acids. The V end was cut by 5 bases, the J end by 5 bases, with 14 bases between. CDR3 bases: TGTGCCACCAGTGCCCCGGGGCCCGTCGAGACCCAGTACTTC. This translates into CATSAPGPVETQYF.

This chain uses TRBV6-5 with TRBJ1-6; no reliable D call. Germline lookup yields CDR1 MNHEY and CDR2 SVGAGI. Trimming pared 3 bases from V and 10 bases from J, leaving 16 bases between. The CDR3 contains 15 residues. CDR3 loop: CASSYSVTFGSPLHF. The CDR3 DNA sequence: TGTGCCAGCAGTTATTCCGTGACGTTCGGATCACCCCTCCACTTT.